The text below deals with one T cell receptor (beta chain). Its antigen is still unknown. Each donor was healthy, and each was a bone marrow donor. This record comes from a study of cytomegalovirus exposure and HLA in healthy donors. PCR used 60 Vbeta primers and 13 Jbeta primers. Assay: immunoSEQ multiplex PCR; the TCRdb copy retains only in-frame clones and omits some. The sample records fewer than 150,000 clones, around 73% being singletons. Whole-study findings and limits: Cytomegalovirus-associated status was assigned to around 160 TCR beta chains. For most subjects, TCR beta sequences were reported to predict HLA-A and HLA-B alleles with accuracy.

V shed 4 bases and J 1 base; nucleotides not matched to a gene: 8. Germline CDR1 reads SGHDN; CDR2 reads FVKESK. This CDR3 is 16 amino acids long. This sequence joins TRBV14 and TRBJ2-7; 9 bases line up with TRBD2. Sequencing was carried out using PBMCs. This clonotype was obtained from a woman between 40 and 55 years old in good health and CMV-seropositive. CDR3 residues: CASSRARTSVSYEQYF. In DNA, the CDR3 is TGTGCCAGCAGCCGAGCGAGGACTAGCGTATCCTACGAGCAGTACTTC.